This T cell receptor beta chain was profiled in a study of blood T cell repertoires in COVID-19 (TCRdb year 2020). Regarding the complete study: The collaborator samples originated in the United States, Italy and Spain and spanned the acute and convalescent phases of COVID-19. The material from the prospective study consisted of cDNA or gDNA derived from T cells, B-cell-depleted T cells, or PBMCs. The dataset comprised deeply sampled blood TCRbeta repertoires from subjects exposed to, actively infected with, or recovered from COVID-19. The repertoires were released in a freely available public database intended as a resource for research on the immune response to SARS-CoV-2. The samples were drawn from the first 160 participants of the ongoing ImmuneRACE study and from under 1,500 subjects provided by 6 global collaborators. A de-identified subject ID, COVID-19 status, age in years and sex were almost always included in the sample metadata. Where available, HLA class I and class II types were obtained from metadata supplied by the sample provider rather than from assay-based typing. The full study reports these points: Clinical and demographic metadata were provided uncurated, with the amount varying by source and participant.

The collaborating institutions used their own protocols to collect whole blood in K2EDTA tubes. For TCRbeta analysis, collaborators shipped samples as frozen whole blood, isolated PBMCs, or DNA extracted from either of those sample types. Note on this clone: Its antigen is still unknown. The sample holds no much larger clone one base away, and base qualities are not on file.

TCRbeta CDR3 regions were amplified from genomic DNA using the immunoSEQ Assay, a bias-controlled multiplex PCR. As for the original processing: The number of nucleated cells in each sample was estimated by amplification of reference gene primers within the assay. To quantify the absolute abundance of each unique TCRbeta CDR3 rearrangement, sequence reads were collapsed and filtered. For each sample, productive Simpson clonality was calculated as the square root of Simpson's diversity index over productive rearrangements. The immuneACCESS repertoire file appears here via TCRdb, limited to in-frame rearrangements. These files lack a portion of the clones; in checked studies, under half of the deficit traces to unresolved V genes, and the cause of the others is not known. V and J calls plus clone size are reproduced from that table; the DNA served to infer D and trimming. The sample records 45,000 or so clones, around nine tenths of which are singletons. Roughly an eighth of the sample lies in the top ten.

Trimming leaves V shorter by 3 bases and J shorter by 4 bases, with the junction holding 2 bases beyond the gene matches. Taken from the germline V gene (reference sequence), the CDR1 and CDR2 loops are LGHDT and YNNKEL. The CDR3 spans 14 residues, from the cysteine through the phenylalanine. The entry retains the CDR3 DNA only, 42 bases that are in frame from base 1. The chain uses TRBV3-1 (or the pseudogene TRBV3-2) and TRBJ2-1; 8 bases in the middle match TRBD2. The sequence derives from a human donor in a cohort sampled during active COVID-19. Sequencing used peripheral blood. The CDR3 has the sequence CASSQRGDYNEQFF. The nucleotide sequence is TGTGCCAGCAGCCAGCGGGGGGATTACAATGAGCAGTTCTTC.